These T cell receptor beta chains were read from a single sample in a study of vaccination effects on CD4 cells after COVID-19. The protocol was immunoSEQ multiplex PCR, while the TCRdb copy is restricted to in-frame clones and leaves out a portion. The table lists about 50,000 clones, 65% to 80% of them singletons. These TCRs' antigens remain unknown. The sample was CD4+ T cells from PBMCs cultured without peptide, taken before COVID-19 vaccination. Receptor source: a human donor who received a COVID-19 vaccine. Both conserved end residues are part of each CDR3. A D gene is named only where the DNA matches it firmly. The size of a clone is reported for some rows only, either as once, few or many, or as a class for expanded clones.

-	TRBV2	TRBJ1-4	TRBD1	TGTGCCAGCAGGGGACAGGGAGCAACTAATGAAAAACTGTTTTTT	CASRGQGATNEKLFF
-	TRBV5-1	TRBJ1-1	-	TGCGCCAGCAGCTTGGCGAGGGGCATGAACACTGAAGCTTTCTTT	CASSLARGMNTEAFF
-	TRBV7-8	TRBJ2-1	-	TGTGCCAGCAGCTCAGACAGGAACAATGAGCAGTTCTTC	CASSSDRNNEQFF
-	TRBV5-1	TRBJ2-5	-	TGCGCCAGCAGCTTGGATTCCCCAACAGGCAGGGGATATCAAGAGACCCAGTACTTC	CASSLDSPTGRGYQETQYF
-	TRBV5-1	TRBJ2-3	TRBD2	TGCGCCAGCAGCCCGGTAGCGGGGGGCACAGATACGCAGTATTTT	CASSPVAGGTDTQYF
-	TRBV7-9	TRBJ1-5	-	TGTGCCAGCAGCCCCACCGATTGGCCCCAGCATTTT	CASSPTDWPQHF
few	TRBV25-1	TRBJ1-2	-	TGTGCCAGCAGCAGGGGAAACTATGGCTACACCTTC	CASSRGNYGYTF
once	TRBV9	TRBJ2-4	-	TGTGCCAGCAGCGTAGCTGTAAGCGGAGACATTCAGTACTTC	CASSVAVSGDIQYF
-	TRBV19	TRBJ2-6	-	TGTGCCAGTAGTATTAGCTTTAGGCTCTCTGGGGCCAACGTCCTGACTTTC	CASSISFRLSGANVLTF
-	TRBV5-4	TRBJ2-5	TRBD2	TGTGCCAGCAGCTTGGACGGCGGGGGGACCCAGTACTTC	CASSLDGGGTQYF
few	TRBV18	TRBJ1-3	-	TGTGCCAGCTCACAGAGCTCTGGAAACACCATATATTTT	CASSQSSGNTIYF
-	TRBV5-1	TRBJ1-6	TRBD1	TGCGCCAGCAGCTTACAGGACAGGGGGCAAAATTCACCCCTCCACTTT	CASSLQDRGQNSPLHF
-	TRBV5-1	TRBJ2-3	TRBD2	TGCGCCAGCAGCTTGGTGGCGGGGGGCCGGGATACGCAGTATTTT	CASSLVAGGRDTQYF
-	TRBV6-5	TRBJ1-1	-	TGTGCCAGCAGGACCAGCCTGAACACTGAAGCTTTCTTT	CASRTSLNTEAFF
-	TRBV20-1	TRBJ1-1	TRBD1	TGCAGTGCTAGGAGGGACAGGGCTTTCTTT	CSARRDRAFF
-	TRBV12-3/TRBV12-4	TRBJ1-5	-	TGTGCCAGCACCCAATACGAGGGTGGCCCTTTTCATTTT	CASTQYEGGPFHF
-	TRBV30	TRBJ2-3	-	TGTGCCTCTCACGGCCGGGATACGCAGTATTTT	CASHGRDTQYF
-	TRBV9	TRBJ2-1	-	TGTGCCAGCAGCGTAGACGGGGGGCAGTACAATGAGCAGTTCTTC	CASSVDGGQYNEQFF
-	TRBV4-2	TRBJ1-2	-	TGTGCCAGCAGCCAAGACCCTAAGGGGATCGGCTACACCTTC	CASSQDPKGIGYTF
-	TRBV9	TRBJ2-2	-	TGTGCCAGCAGCGGAACTAGTGGGGGGCCCGGCGGGGAGCTGTTTTTT	CASSGTSGGPGGELFF
-	TRBV5-1	TRBJ1-2	TRBD1	TGCGCCAGCAGCCCGGGGACAGGCTATGGCTACACCTTC	CASSPGTGYGYTF
once	TRBV5-4	TRBJ1-3	TRBD1	TGTGCCAGCAGCACGCAGGGGGCTGGAAACACCATATATTTT	CASSTQGAGNTIYF
-	TRBV5-8	TRBJ1-3	TRBD1	TGTGCCAGCAGCCGGACAGGGAGTGGAAACACCATATATTTT	CASSRTGSGNTIYF
-	TRBV7-2	TRBJ2-6	-	TGTGCCAGCAGCCCACAGGGTTCTGGGGCCAACGTCCTGACTTTC	CASSPQGSGANVLTF
few	TRBV7-8	TRBJ2-6	-	TGTGCCAGCAGCTTACGCCGGCCAGGGCCTACCGGGGCCAACGTCCTGACTTTC	CASSLRRPGPTGANVLTF
medium-sized	TRBV4-1	TRBJ1-5	-	TGCGCCAGCAGCCAAGATGGATCACAGGGATATCAGCCCCAGCATTTT	CASSQDGSQGYQPQHF
-	TRBV4-3	TRBJ2-3	-	TGCGCCAGCAGCCAAGAAATACGGTCCTACGGGACGCAGTATTTT	CASSQEIRSYGTQYF
-	TRBV19	TRBJ2-2	-	TGTGCCATAAATTCCCCGGGGAACGGCGGGGCCGGGGAGCTGTTTTTT	CAINSPGNGGAGELFF
-	TRBV6-5	TRBJ1-4	TRBD1	TGTGCCAGCAGTTCCTACAGGGGGGAAAAACTGTTTTTT	CASSSYRGEKLFF
-	TRBV11-3	TRBJ2-3	-	TGTGCCAGCAGCCTGGGACATAGCACAGATACGCAGTATTTT	CASSLGHSTDTQYF
-	TRBV11-2	TRBJ1-1	-	TGTGCCAGCAGCCCCCGAGGCGGGTGGGACACTGAAGCTTTCTTT	CASSPRGGWDTEAFF
-	TRBV28	TRBJ2-2	-	TGTGCCAGCAGTTTATGGGGGAAATCCGGGGAGCTGTTTTTT	CASSLWGKSGELFF
-	TRBV18	TRBJ1-1	-	TGTGCCAGCTCACCCCTAGATGGCGGGAACACTGAAGCTTTCTTT	CASSPLDGGNTEAFF
-	TRBV9	TRBJ2-1	TRBD2	TGTGCCAGCAGCGTAGAGTTGTCAGGACTAGTGTCGAATGAGCAGTTCTTC	CASSVELSGLVSNEQFF
-	TRBV19	TRBJ1-3	-	TGTGCCAGTAGTATAGATAGCGGCATCGGAAACACCATATATTTT	CASSIDSGIGNTIYF
-	TRBV7-2	TRBJ1-4	-	TGTGCCAGCGCTCCAGGGCCTAATAATGAAAAACTGTTTTTT	CASAPGPNNEKLFF
-	TRBV5-1	TRBJ1-5	-	TGCGCCAGCTGTTGGGCAGATAGCAATCAGCCCCAGCATTTT	CASCWADSNQPQHF
-	TRBV6-5	TRBJ2-2	TRBD2	TGTGCCAGCAGTTTCGGGGGGGCCGGGGAGCTGTTTTTT	CASSFGGAGELFF
once	TRBV5-1	TRBJ2-1	TRBD2	TGCGCCAGCAGCTTAACTAGCGGGGGGTACAATGAGCAGTTCTTC	CASSLTSGGYNEQFF
once	TRBV19	TRBJ2-2	-	TGTGCCAGTATTGTGGACTCTCAATTCACCGGGGAGCTGTTTTTT	CASIVDSQFTGELFF
-	TRBV5-5	TRBJ1-4	-	TGTGCCAGCAGCCCCCGGACAGCAACTAATGAAAAACTGTTTTTT	CASSPRTATNEKLFF
few	TRBV25-1	TRBJ1-2	TRBD1	TGTGCCAGCAGTGAAACCTCTGGGGACAGGGCTTGGGGCTACACCTTC	CASSETSGDRAWGYTF
-	TRBV12-3/TRBV12-4	TRBJ1-2	-	TGTGCCAGCAGTTTCGAAGGGGTCTATGGCTACACCTTC	CASSFEGVYGYTF
-	TRBV7-7	TRBJ2-2	-	TGTGCCAGCAGCTTAGCTGGCAGGGGCGAAGCCGGGGAGCTGTTTTTT	CASSLAGRGEAGELFF
-	TRBV15	TRBJ1-5	TRBD1	TGTGCCACCAGGGGGACAGGGAATTTGAATCAGCCCCAGCATTTT	CATRGTGNLNQPQHF
once	TRBV9	TRBJ1-2	-	TGTGCCAGCAGCGCAAGCCCACGGACGATTAACTATGGCTACACCTTC	CASSASPRTINYGYTF
-	TRBV5-8	TRBJ1-5	TRBD1	TGTGCCAGCAGCTGGGACAGGGGTGGGCAGCCCCAGCATTTT	CASSWDRGGQPQHF
-	TRBV19	TRBJ2-5	-	TGTGCCAGTAGTATAGGGGCGGGGTGGGAGACCCAGTACTTC	CASSIGAGWETQYF
once	TRBV28	TRBJ1-2	-	TGTGCCAGCAGTTTATTGTACAGGGAGGGCTACACCTTC	CASSLLYREGYTF
-	TRBV9	TRBJ1-4	-	TGTGCCAGCAGCGTAGGGATGGGGACAACTAATGAAAAACTGTTTTTT	CASSVGMGTTNEKLFF
-	TRBV29-1	TRBJ1-1	TRBD1	TGCAGCGTACTGACAGGGGGAGTCTCCCCTGAAGCTTTCTTT	CSVLTGGVSPEAFF
-	TRBV6-6	TRBJ2-2	-	TGTGCCAGCAGTACTGTAGGGGTCACCGGGGAGCTGTTTTTT	CASSTVGVTGELFF
few	TRBV9	TRBJ1-2	-	TGTGCCAGCGGGCCGGCGACAGGCAACTATGGCTACACCTTC	CASGPATGNYGYTF